Listed below are T cell receptor beta chains from one sample, sequenced in a study of T cells after yellow fever vaccination. Using its own MiXCR run on the 5' RACE reads, TCRdb lists one record per CDR3 protein. The top ten clones hold 9% to 15% of a sample with approximately 31,000 distinct CDR3 sequences, over 9.5% of them seen once. The sequences come from PBMCs, either bulk or a sorted T-cell subset (CD4+, CD8+, memory, or dextramer-sorted; not recorded which), collected approximately 16 days after the first yellow fever vaccination. The receptor set was obtained from a man aged 18-30 years who received the YFV17D yellow fever vaccine. Both conserved end residues are part of each CDR3. A D gene is named only where the DNA matches it firmly. Some rows mark clone size as missing; the rest say once, few, many or name a class of expanded clone.

cdr3_nt	cdr3_aa	j_call	cdr3_length	d_call	clone_size	v_call
TGTGCCAGCAGCTTGGGACAGGTCTATGGCTACACCTTC	CASSLGQVYGYTF	TRBJ1-2	13	TRBD1	many	TRBV7-9
TGTGCCACCAGTGACCGGTGGGTCCTAGGTGGTGAGCAGTTCTTC	CATSDRWVLGGEQFF	TRBJ2-1	15	.	many	TRBV24-1
TGTGCCAGCAGCTCCCCCAGGAGAGGGGACGGATCACCCCTCCACTTT	CASSSPRRGDGSPLHF	TRBJ1-6	16	.	many	TRBV7-8
TGCAGTGCTCCTCTAGCGGGGGGGCCCAACAATGAGCAGTTCTTC	CSAPLAGGPNNEQFF	TRBJ2-1	15	TRBD2	many	TRBV20-1
TGCGCCAGCAGCTTGGATTCAATGAACACTGAAGCTTTCTTT	CASSLDSMNTEAFF	TRBJ1-1	14	.	many	TRBV5-1
TGTGCCAGCAGCTTGACTAGCTCCTACGAGCAGTACTTC	CASSLTSSYEQYF	TRBJ2-7	13	.	many	TRBV7-2
TGTGCCAGCAGTTACTGGACCGCAAATTCACCCCTCCACTTT	CASSYWTANSPLHF	TRBJ1-6	14	.	many	TRBV6-2/TRBV6-3
TGTGCCAGCAGCTTAGCGCGTTCGGCAGAATCCACAGATACGCAGTATTTT	CASSLARSAESTDTQYF	TRBJ2-3	17	.	many	TRBV7-2
TGCGCCAGCAGCCAAGATAACAACCCGGGCTATGGCTACACCTTC	CASSQDNNPGYGYTF	TRBJ1-2	15	.	many	TRBV4-3
TGCAGTGCTCTAGCGGATTACAATGAGCAGTTCTTC	CSALADYNEQFF	TRBJ2-1	12	TRBD2	many	TRBV20-1
TGTGCCAGCACCCTGACGAGTGCGAACACTGAAGCTTTCTTT	CASTLTSANTEAFF	TRBJ1-1	14	.	medium-sized	TRBV27
TGTGCCAGCAGTGAGGAGACAGGGGGCACCGGGGAGCTGTTTTTT	CASSEETGGTGELFF	TRBJ2-2	15	TRBD1	.	TRBV6-4
TGCAGTGCTTCAACCGGGACAGTTACCTATGGCTACACCTTC	CSASTGTVTYGYTF	TRBJ1-2	14	TRBD1	many	TRBV20-1
TGTGCCAGCAGCTTCGGCTCAGTTAATTCACCCCTCCACTTT	CASSFGSVNSPLHF	TRBJ1-6	14	.	many	TRBV7-3